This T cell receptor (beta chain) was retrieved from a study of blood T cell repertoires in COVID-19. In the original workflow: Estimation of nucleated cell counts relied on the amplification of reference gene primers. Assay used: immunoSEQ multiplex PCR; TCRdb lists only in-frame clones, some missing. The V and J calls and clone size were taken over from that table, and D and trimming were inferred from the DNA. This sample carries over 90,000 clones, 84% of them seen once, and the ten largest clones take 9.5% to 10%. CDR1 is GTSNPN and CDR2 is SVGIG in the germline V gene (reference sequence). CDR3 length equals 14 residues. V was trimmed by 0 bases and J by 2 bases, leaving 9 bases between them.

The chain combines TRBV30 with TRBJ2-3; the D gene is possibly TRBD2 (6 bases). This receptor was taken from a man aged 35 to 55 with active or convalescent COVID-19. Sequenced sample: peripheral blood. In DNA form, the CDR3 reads TGTGCCTGGAGTGTAGGGACTCCCACAGATACGCAGTATTTT. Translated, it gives CAWSVGTPTDTQYF.